The entry that follows covers one T cell receptor (beta chain) sequence. The data originate from a study of blood T cell repertoires in COVID-19. Background on the study: Sites across the United States, Italy and Spain contributed samples from acute and convalescent COVID-19. Sources were T cells, B-cell-depleted T cells, or PBMCs; the material itself was cDNA or gDNA.

In the original analysis: Reference gene primers were amplified, and this amplification served to estimate nucleated cell counts. Assay: immunoSEQ multiplex PCR; the TCRdb copy retains only in-frame clones and omits some. D and trimming come from the DNA, and the V and J calls and clone size come from that table. The repertoire holds approximately 210,000 clones, with roughly four fifths as singletons. V was shortened by 3 bases and J by 1 base, with 18 bases between the two germline ends. CDR3 length: 17 residues. The germline V gene encodes CDR1 SGHRS and CDR2 YFSETQ. The sequence was obtained from a woman between 35 and 50 years old with acute or convalescent COVID-19. The sample taken for sequencing was peripheral blood. This sequence joins TRBV5-1 and TRBJ2-3; a weak D match, TRBD1 (6 bases). The CDR3 reads CASSSVTGIFGTDTQYF. CDR3 DNA: TGCGCCAGCAGCTCTGTCACAGGGATTTTTGGCACAGATACGCAGTATTTT.